This paragraph reports one T cell receptor (beta chain). Its specific antigen is unknown. No base qualities exist here, and no much larger clone lies one base off it. Collaborating institutions collected whole blood in K2EDTA tubes following their own protocols. For TCRbeta analysis, collaborators shipped samples in one of three forms: frozen whole blood, isolated PBMCs, or DNA extracted from either of those sample types. TCRbeta CDR3 regions were amplified from genomic DNA by means of the immunoSEQ Assay, a bias-controlled multiplex PCR. The study's own analysis went as follows. Nucleated cell counts per sample were estimated from amplification of reference gene primers within the assay. Sequence reads were collapsed and filtered to measure the absolute abundance of every unique TCRbeta CDR3 rearrangement. For each sample, productive Simpson clonality was calculated by taking the square root of Simpson's diversity index across productive rearrangements. TCRdb's version of the immuneACCESS table is confined to in-frame rearrangements and falls short of the full clone set. An unresolved V gene accounts for under half of the shortfall where checked; the remainder is of unknown origin. For V, J and clone size, that table is used; D and trimming come from the DNA. Within this sample are more than 12,000 clones, with about 89% of them counted one time only. The leading ten clones occupy 2.4% of the sample.

These data belong to a study of blood T cell repertoires in COVID-19 (dated by TCRdb to about 2020). In the study overall: Samples from collaborators originated in the United States, Italy and Spain and spanned both the acute and convalescent phases of COVID-19. The prospective study material was composed of cDNA or gDNA derived from T cells, B-cell-depleted T cells, or PBMCs. Subjects who had been exposed to COVID-19, were actively infected with it, or had recovered from it provided the deeply sampled blood TCRbeta repertoires that made up the dataset. The repertoires were made available in a free public database intended to serve as a resource for research on the immune response to SARS-CoV-2. Samples came from the ongoing ImmuneRACE study (first 160 participants) plus 1,254 subjects from 6 global collaborators. Nearly every sample came with metadata listing a de-identified subject ID, COVID-19 status, age in years and sex. Where available, HLA class I and class II types were taken from metadata supplied by the sample provider and were not determined by assay-based typing.

On the study overall, not on this receptor specifically: The quantity of clinical and demographic metadata differed by source and by participant and was supplied without curation.

The TCR comes from an older woman in a cohort sampled during active or convalescent COVID-19. The sample taken for sequencing was peripheral blood.

In nucleotides, the sequence is TGTGCCAGCAGCTTGCGGGGGCCTTACAATGAGCAGTTCTTC. Its protein product is CASSLRGPYNEQFF. The receptor chain draws on TRBV7-8 and TRBJ2-1; tentative D gene TRBD2, with 7 bases matching. CDR1 SGHVS and CDR2 FQNEAQ were looked up in the germline V gene. Measured from the cysteine to the phenylalanine, the CDR3 is 14 residues long. The DNA shown is the 42-base CDR3, in frame from base 1. V and J lose 3 bases and 4 bases, and a span of 10 bases separates them. Reference TRBV7-8 and TRBJ2-1 genes cover what lies past the CDR3, so the full variable domain is GAGVSQSPRYKVAKRGQDVALRCDPISGHVSLFWYQQALGQGPEFLTYFQNEAQLDKSGLPSDRFFAERPEGSVSTLKIQRTQQEDSAVYLCASSLRGPYNEQFFGPGTRLTVL.